Presented here are 3 T cell receptor beta chains from one specimen sequenced in a study of T cell repertoires in cytomegalovirus infection. TCRdb fed the reads into MiXCR, producing one record per CDR3 protein. In the table there are approximately 1,000,000 distinct CDR3 sequences, roughly 30% of which are singletons. These receptors' antigens are unknown. Material: cultured CD8+ T cells from PBMCs, obtained from culture after CMV antigen stimulation. These receptor sequences come from a human donor in good health (CMV status not recorded). Some clones in this sample may be carry-over from other donors' samples.

Regarding this clonotype: Sequence at one end of the junction differs from germline and may be a read error. The chain couples TRBV7-6 to TRBJ2-3; D is possibly TRBD1 or TRBD2 (5 bases each). The CDR3 contains 14 residues. Germline V CDR1 and CDR2: SGHVS, FNYEAQ. The CDR3 DNA sequence: TGTGCTAGCAGCCGAGGGGTAAGGGCAGATACGCAGTATTTT. As protein: CASSRGVRADTQYF.

The J gene is TRBJ2-1, the V gene TRBV6-1; TRBD1 might be the D (6 bases). This CDR3 region has 14 residues. Trimming left V 0 bases short and J 7 bases short, with 10 bases between. Germline CDR1 and CDR2: MNHNS and SASEGT. The CDR3 region is CASSEARTVNEQFF. The CDR3 DNA is TGTGCCAGCAGTGAAGCACGGACAGTGAATGAGCAGTTCTTC.

This clonotype was picked up many times. The chain combines TRBV7-2 with TRBJ2-3, with D hard to call. The germline V gene has CDR1 SGHTA and CDR2 FQGNSA. Trimming shortened V by 7 bases and J by 3 bases, and 8 bases separated the two germline ends. This CDR3 is 12 amino acids long. CDR3 region: CASILTTDTQYF. The CDR3 coding sequence is TGTGCCAGCATCCTTACGACAGATACGCAGTATTTT.